This TCR beta chain was sequenced for a study of T cells after yellow fever vaccination. Study information: Fractions with few cells were prepared using SMART-Seq v4 Ultra Low Input. Study-level findings and limits: Most primary-vaccination clones reappeared after the booster (approximately 95% CD4, 85% to 90% CD8). Weaker, the secondary response had a peak occurring faster, on day 5 versus 15.

Looked up from germline, CDR1 is ENHRY and CDR2 is SYGVKD. CDR3 size: 14 residues. Trimming at V came to 6 bases and at J to 3 bases, leaving 4 bases not matched to a gene. They built TCR cDNA with 5'RACE template switching, a step that put in a universal primer site and UMIs. In TCRdb, the 5' RACE reads were re-called with MiXCR into one record per CDR3 protein. The data contain approximately 510,000 distinct CDR3 sequences, around a fifth of them seen just once; the ten biggest clones take up roughly a sixth. This clonotype was detected only a few times. Antigen specificity is unknown. This clonotype was sampled from a man between 18 and 35 years old who received the YFV17D yellow fever vaccine. Sequencing was performed on PBMCs, taken approximately 22 days after the first yellow fever vaccination. This chain connects TRBV10-3 to TRBJ1-2; TRBD1 matches at 10 bases. The CDR3 here is CAISVDRGHYGYTF. DNA of the CDR3: TGTGCCATCAGCGTCGACAGGGGGCACTATGGCTACACCTTC.